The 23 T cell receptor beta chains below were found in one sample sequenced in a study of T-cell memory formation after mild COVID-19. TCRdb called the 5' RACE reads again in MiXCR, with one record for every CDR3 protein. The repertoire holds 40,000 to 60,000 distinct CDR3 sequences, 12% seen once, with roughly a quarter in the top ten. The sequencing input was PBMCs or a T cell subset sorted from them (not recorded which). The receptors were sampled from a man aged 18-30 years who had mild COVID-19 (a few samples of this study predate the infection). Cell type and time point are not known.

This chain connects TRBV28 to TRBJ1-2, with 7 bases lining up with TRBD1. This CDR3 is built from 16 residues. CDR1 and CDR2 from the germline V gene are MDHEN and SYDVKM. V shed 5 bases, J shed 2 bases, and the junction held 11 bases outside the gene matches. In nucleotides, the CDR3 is TGTGCCAGCAGTCCACGTGGGGCCAGGGGGAACTATGGCTACACCTTC. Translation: CASSPRGARGNYGYTF.

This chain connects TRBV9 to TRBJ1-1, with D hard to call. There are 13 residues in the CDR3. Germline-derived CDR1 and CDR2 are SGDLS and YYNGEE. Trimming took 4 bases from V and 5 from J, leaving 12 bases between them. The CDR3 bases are TGTGCCAGCAGCCTAACGGGGTGGACTGAAGCTTTCTTT. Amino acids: CASSLTGWTEAFF.

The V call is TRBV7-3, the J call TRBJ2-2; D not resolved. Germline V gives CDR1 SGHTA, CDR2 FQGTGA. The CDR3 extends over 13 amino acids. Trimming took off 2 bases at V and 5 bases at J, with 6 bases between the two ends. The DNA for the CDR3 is TGTGCCAGCAGCTTACAACGGACCGGGGAGCTGTTTTTT. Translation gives CASSLQRTGELFF.

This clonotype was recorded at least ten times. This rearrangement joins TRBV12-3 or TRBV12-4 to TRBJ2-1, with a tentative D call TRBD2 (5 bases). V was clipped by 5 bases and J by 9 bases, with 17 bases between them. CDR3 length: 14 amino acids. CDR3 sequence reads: CASSPPLTRGEQFF. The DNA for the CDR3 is TGTGCCAGCAGTCCCCCGCTCACTAGAGGTGAGCAGTTCTTC.

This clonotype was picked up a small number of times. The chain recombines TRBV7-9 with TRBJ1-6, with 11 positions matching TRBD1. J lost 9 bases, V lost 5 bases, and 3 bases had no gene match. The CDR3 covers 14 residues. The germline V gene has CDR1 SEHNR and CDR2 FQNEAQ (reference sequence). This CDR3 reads CASSRTGGFSPLHF. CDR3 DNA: TGTGCCAGCAGCCGGACAGGGGGCTTTTCACCCCTCCACTTT.

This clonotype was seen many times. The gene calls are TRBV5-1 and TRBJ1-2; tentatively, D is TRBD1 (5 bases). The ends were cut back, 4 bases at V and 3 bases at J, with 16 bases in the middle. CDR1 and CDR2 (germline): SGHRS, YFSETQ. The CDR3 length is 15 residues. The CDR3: CASSRDSQSHYGYTF. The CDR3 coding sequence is TGCGCCAGCAGCCGCGACAGCCAGTCCCACTATGGCTACACCTTC.

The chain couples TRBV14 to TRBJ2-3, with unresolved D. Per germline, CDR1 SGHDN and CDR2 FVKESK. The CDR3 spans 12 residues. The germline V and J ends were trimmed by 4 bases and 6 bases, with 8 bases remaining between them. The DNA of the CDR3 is TGTGCCAGCAGCCCATCCTCGGATACGCAGTATTTT. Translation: CASSPSSDTQYF.

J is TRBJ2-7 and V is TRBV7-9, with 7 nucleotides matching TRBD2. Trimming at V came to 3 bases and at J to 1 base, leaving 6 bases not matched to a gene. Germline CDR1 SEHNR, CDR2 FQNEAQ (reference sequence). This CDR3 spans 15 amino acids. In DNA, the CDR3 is TGTGCCAGCAGCTTTGCTAGCGGAGTTTCCTACGAGCAGTACGTC. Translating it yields CASSFASGVSYEQYV.

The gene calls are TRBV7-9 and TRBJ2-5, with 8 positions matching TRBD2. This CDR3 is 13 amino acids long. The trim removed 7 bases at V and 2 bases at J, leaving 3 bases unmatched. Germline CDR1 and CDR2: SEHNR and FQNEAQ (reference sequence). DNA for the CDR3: TGTGCCAGCACCGGGGGGGTGCAAGAGACCCAGTACTTC. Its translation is CASTGGVQETQYF.

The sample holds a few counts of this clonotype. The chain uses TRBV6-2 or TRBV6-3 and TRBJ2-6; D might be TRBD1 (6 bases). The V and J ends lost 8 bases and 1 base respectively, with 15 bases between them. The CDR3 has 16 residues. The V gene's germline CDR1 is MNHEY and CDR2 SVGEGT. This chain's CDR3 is CASLRGRGSGANVLTF. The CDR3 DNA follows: TGTGCCAGCCTCAGGGGTCGGGGATCTGGGGCCAACGTCCTGACTTTC.

In nucleotides, the CDR3 is TGTGCCAGCAGTAACACAGGGAATGGCTACACCTTC. It translates to CASSNTGNGYTF. J is TRBJ1-2 and V is TRBV3-1; D perhaps matches TRBD1 (6 bases). Per germline, CDR1 LGHDT and CDR2 YNNKEL (reference sequence). This CDR3 comprises 12 residues. Trimming stripped 6 bases from V and 6 bases from J, with 11 bases between.

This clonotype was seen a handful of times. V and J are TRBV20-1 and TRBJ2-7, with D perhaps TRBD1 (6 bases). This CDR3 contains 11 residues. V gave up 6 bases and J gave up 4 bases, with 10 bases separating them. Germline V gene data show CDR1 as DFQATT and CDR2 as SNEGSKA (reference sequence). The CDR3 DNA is TGCAGTGCCTGGACAGCATACGAGCAGTACTTC. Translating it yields CSAWTAYEQYF.

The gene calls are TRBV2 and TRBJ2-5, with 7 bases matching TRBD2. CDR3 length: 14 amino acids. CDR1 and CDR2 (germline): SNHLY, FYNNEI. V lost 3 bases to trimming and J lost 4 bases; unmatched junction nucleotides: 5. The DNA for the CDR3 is TGTGCCAGCAGTGATTTGCGGGGGACAGAGACCCAGTACTTC. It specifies CASSDLRGTETQYF. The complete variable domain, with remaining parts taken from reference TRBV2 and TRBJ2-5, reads EPEVTQTPSHQVTQMGQEVILRCVPISNHLYFYWYRQILGQKVEFLVSFYNNEISEKSEIFDDQFSVERPDGSNFTLKIRSTKLEDSAMYFCASSDLRGTETQYFGPGTRLLVL.

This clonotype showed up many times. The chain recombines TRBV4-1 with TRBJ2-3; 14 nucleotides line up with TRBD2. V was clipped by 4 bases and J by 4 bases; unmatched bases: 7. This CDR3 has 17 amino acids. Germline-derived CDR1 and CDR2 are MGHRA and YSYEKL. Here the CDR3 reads CASSRRLAGGIPDTQYF. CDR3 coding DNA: TGCGCCAGCAGCCGTCGACTAGCGGGGGGGATCCCAGATACGCAGTATTTT.

This CDR3 reads CASSAGDWGPQHF. CDR3 bases: TGTGCCAGCTCCGCAGGGGATTGGGGGCCCCAGCATTTT. This chain links TRBV18 with TRBJ1-5; perhaps TRBD1 as D (6 bases). Per the germline V gene, CDR1 is KGHSH and CDR2 is LQKENI. V was shortened by 6 bases and J by 9 bases, with 15 bases between the two germline ends. This CDR3 region has 13 residues. Full variable domain (outside the CDR3, taken from reference TRBV18 and TRBJ1-5): NAGVMQNPRHLVRRRGQEARLRCSPMKGHSHVYWYRQLPEEGLKFMVYLQKENIIDESGMPKERFSAEFPKEGPSILRIQQVVRGDSAAYFCASSAGDWGPQHFGDGTRLSIL.

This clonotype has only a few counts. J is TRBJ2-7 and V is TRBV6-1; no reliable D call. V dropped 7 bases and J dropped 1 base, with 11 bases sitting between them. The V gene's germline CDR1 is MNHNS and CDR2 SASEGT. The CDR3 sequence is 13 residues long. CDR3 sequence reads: CASNRDMSYEQYF. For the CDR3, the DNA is TGTGCCAGCAACCGAGACATGTCCTACGAGCAGTACTTC.

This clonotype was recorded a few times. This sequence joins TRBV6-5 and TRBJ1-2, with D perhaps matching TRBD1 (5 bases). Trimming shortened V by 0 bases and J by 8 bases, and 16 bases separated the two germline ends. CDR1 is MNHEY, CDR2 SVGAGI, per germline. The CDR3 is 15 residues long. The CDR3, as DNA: TGTGCCAGCAGTTACTCGATCTCCCAGGGCGGCGGCTACACCTTC. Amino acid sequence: CASSYSISQGGGYTF.

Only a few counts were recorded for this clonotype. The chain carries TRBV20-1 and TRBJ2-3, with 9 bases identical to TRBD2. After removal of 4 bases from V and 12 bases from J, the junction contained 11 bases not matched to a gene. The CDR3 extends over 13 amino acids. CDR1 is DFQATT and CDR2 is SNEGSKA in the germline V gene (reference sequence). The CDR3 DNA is TGCAGTGCTACAAGCGGGGGGCCTAGGTCTCAGTATTTT. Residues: CSATSGGPRSQYF.

This chain's CDR3 is CASSSRSEQYV. The CDR3 nucleotides read TGTGCCAGCAGTTCACGGAGTGAGCAGTACGTC. The genes are TRBV28 and TRBJ2-7, with D unclear. This CDR3 comprises 11 residues. V dropped 4 bases and J dropped 7 bases, with 8 bases sitting between them. Germline V CDR1 and CDR2: MDHEN, SYDVKM.

In DNA, the CDR3 is TGCGCCAGCAGAAGGGACAGGGGGCTCTCCTACGAGCAGTACTTC. It encodes CASRRDRGLSYEQYF. This sequence joins TRBV5-1 and TRBJ2-7; 12 bases line up with TRBD1. Germline lookup yields CDR1 SGHRS and CDR2 YFSETQ. J was trimmed by 0 bases and V by 5 bases; bases with no gene match: 3. The CDR3 consists of 15 residues.

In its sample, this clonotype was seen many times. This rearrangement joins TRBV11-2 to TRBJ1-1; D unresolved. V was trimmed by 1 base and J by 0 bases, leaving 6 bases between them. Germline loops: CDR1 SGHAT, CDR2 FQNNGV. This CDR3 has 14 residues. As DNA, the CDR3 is TGTGCCAGCAGCTTAGGGAACATGAACACTGAAGCTTTCTTT. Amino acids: CASSLGNMNTEAFF.

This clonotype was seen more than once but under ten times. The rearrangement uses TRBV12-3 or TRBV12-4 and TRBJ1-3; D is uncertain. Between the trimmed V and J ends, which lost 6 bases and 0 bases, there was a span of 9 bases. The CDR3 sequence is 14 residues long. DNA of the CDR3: TGTGCCAGCAGCCCCCTTGTCTCTGGAAACACCATATATTTT. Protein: CASSPLVSGNTIYF.

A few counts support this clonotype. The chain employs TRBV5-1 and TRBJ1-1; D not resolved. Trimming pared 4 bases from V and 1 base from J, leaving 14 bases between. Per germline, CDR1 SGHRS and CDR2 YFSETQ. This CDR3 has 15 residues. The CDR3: CASSTEASWNTEAFF. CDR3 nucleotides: TGCGCCAGCAGCACCGAGGCCTCATGGAACACTGAAGCTTTCTTT.